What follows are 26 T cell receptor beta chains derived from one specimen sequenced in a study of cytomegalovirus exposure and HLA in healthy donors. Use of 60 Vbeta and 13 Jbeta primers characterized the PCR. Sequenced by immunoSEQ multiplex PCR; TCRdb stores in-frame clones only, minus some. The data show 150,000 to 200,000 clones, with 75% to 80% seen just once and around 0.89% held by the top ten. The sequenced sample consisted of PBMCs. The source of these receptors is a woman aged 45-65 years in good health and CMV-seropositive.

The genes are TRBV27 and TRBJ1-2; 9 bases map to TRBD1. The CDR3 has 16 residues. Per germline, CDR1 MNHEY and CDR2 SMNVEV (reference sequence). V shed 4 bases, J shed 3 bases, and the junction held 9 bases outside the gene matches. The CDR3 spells CASSSSGTGPHYGYTF. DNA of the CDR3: TGTGCCAGCAGTTCCTCCGGGACAGGGCCCCACTATGGCTACACCTTC.

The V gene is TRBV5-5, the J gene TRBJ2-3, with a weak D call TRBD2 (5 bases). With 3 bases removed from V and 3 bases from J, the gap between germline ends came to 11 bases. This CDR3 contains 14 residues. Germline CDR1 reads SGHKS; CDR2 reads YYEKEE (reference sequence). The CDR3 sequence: CASSWRMRTDTQYF. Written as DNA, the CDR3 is TGTGCCAGCAGCTGGAGGATGAGGACAGATACGCAGTATTTT.

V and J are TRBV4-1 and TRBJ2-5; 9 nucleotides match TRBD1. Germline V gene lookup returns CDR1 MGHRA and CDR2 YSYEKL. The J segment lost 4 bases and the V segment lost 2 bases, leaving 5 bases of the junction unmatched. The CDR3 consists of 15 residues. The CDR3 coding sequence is TGCGCCAGCAGCCAACAGGGACAGGGAGGAGAGACCCAGTACTTC. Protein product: CASSQQGQGGETQYF.

CDR3 sequence (DNA): TGTGCCAGCAGCTTAGCGGGGGGAAGGGAGCAGTTCTTC. Residues: CASSLAGGREQFF. The gene calls are TRBV11-3 and TRBJ2-1; 7 bases line up with TRBD2. CDR3 length equals 13 residues. Germline lookup yields CDR1 SGHNT and CDR2 YENEEA. The V gene end was trimmed by 1 base and the J gene end by 10 bases; junction bases not matched to a gene: 4.

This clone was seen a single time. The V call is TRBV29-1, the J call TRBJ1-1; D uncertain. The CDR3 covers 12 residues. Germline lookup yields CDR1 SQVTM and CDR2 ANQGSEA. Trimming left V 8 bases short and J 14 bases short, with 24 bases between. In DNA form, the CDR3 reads TGCAGCACCACGTTACGGGAGTCAGCAAGCTTCTTT. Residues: CSTTLRESASFF.

The CDR3 protein is CASSVDSGLSNEKLFF. In DNA, the CDR3 is TGTGCCAGCAGCGTAGATTCGGGGTTATCTAATGAAAAACTGTTTTTT. This chain links TRBV9 with TRBJ1-4; D not certain. V was clipped by 0 bases and J by 3 bases, with 12 bases between them. The CDR3 has 16 amino acids. The germline CDR1 and CDR2 sequences are SGDLS and YYNGEE.

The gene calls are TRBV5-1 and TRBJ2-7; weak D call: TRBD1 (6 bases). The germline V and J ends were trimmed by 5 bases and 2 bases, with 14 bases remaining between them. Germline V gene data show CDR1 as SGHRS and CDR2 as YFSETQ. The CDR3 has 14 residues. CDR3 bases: TGCGCCAGCAGAACAGGGATGGGAACCTACGAGCAGTACTTC. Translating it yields CASRTGMGTYEQYF.

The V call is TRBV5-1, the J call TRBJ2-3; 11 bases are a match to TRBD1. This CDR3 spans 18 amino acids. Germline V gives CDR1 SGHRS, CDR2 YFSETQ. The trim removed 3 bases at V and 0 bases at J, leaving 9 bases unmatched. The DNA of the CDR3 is TGCGCCAGCAGCTACGGACAGGGGGCCTTCTCTAGCACAGATACGCAGTATTTT. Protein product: CASSYGQGAFSSTDTQYF.

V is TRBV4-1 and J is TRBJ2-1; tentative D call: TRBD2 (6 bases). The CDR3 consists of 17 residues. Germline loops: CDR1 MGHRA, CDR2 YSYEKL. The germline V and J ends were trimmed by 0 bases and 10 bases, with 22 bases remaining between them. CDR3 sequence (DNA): TGCGCCAGCAGCCAAGATGGGAACCGGCAAGGTGGGGGGGAGCAGTTCTTC. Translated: CASSQDGNRQGGGEQFF.

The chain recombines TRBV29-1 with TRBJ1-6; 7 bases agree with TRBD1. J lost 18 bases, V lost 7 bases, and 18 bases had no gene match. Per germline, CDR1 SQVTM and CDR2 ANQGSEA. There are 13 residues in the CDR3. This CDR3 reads CSALTGEPRTPHF. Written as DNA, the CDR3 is TGCAGCGCTTTAACAGGGGAGCCACGTACCCCCCACTTT. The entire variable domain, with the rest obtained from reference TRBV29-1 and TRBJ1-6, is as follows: SAVISQKPSRDICQRGTSLTIQCQVDSQVTMMFWYRQQPGQSLTLIATANQGSEATYESGFVIDKFPISRPNLTFSTLTVSNMSPEDSSIYLCSALTGEPRTPHFGNGTRLTVT.

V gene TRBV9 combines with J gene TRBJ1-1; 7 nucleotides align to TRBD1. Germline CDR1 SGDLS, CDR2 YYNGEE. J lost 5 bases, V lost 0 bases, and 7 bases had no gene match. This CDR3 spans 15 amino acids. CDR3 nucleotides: TGTGCCAGCAGCGTAGCCGCCACAGGGGTTACTGAAGCTTTCTTT. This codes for CASSVAATGVTEAFF.

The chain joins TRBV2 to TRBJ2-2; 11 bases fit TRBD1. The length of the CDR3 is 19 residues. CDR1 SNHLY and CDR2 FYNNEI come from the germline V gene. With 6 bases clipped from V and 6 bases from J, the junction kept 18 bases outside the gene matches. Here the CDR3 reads CASSDQIRPGQGVSGELFF. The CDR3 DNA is TGTGCCAGCAGCGACCAAATACGACCGGGACAGGGGGTATCCGGGGAGCTGTTTTTT.

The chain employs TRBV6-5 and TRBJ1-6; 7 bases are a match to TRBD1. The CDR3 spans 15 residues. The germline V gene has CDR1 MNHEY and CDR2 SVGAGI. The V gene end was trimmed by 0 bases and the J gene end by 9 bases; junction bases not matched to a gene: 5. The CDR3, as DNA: TGTGCCAGCAGTTACTCGACAGGGATCGGTTCACCCCTCCACTTT. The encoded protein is CASSYSTGIGSPLHF.

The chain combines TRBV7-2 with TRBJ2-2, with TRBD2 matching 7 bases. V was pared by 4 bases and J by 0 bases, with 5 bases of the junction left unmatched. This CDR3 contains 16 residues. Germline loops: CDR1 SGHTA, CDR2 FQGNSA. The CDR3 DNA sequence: TGTGCCAGCAGCTCATTACTAGCGCCGAACACCGGGGAGCTGTTTTTT. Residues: CASSSLLAPNTGELFF.

CDR3 coding DNA: TGTGCCAGCAGTCTACAGTTTCCCTACGAGCAGTACTTC. This encodes CASSLQFPYEQYF. The chain has TRBV6-5 and TRBJ2-7; D gene uncertain. Trimming cost V 5 bases and J 2 bases, with 10 bases left between them. In germline, CDR1 is MNHEY, CDR2 SVGAGI. This CDR3 has 13 residues.

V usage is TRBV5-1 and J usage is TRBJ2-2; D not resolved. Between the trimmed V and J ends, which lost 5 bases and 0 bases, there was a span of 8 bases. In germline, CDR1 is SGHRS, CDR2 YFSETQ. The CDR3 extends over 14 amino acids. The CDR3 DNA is TGCGCCAGCAGGGCCGGGTCGAACACCGGGGAGCTGTTTTTT. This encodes CASRAGSNTGELFF.

The CDR3 DNA follows: TGTGCCAGCAGCGCATCGACAGGGGAGGTCGGAAACACCATATATTTT. Its translation is CASSASTGEVGNTIYF. The V gene is TRBV9, the J gene TRBJ1-3; 8 positions agree with TRBD1. The germline gives CDR1 SGDLS, CDR2 YYNGEE. V lost 3 bases, J lost 4 bases, and 9 bases stayed unmatched. The CDR3 length is 16 residues.

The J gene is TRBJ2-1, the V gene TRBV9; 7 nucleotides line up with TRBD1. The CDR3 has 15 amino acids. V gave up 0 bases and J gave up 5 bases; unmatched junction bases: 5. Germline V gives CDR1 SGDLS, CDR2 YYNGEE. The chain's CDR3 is CASSVGSGTDNEQFF. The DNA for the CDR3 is TGTGCCAGCAGCGTAGGGTCTGGGACAGACAATGAGCAGTTCTTC.

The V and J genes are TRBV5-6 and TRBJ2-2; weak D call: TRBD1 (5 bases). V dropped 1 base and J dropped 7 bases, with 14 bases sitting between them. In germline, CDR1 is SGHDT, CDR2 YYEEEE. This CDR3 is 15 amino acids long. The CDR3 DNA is TGTGCCAGCAGCTTGAGCCCAGGGAAGGTCGGGGAGCTGTTTTTT. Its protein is CASSLSPGKVGELFF.

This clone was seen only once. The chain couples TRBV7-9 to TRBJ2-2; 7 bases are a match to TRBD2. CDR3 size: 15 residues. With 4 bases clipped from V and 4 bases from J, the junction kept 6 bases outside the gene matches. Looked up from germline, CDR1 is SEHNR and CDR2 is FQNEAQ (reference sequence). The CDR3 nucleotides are TGTGCCAGCAGCTCTATGACTAGCCCCACCGGGGAGCTGTTTTTT. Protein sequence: CASSSMTSPTGELFF.

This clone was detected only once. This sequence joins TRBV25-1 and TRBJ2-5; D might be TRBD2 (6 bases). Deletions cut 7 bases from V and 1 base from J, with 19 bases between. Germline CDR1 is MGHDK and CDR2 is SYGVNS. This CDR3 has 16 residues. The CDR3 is CASIDGEDRGQETQYF. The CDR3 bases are TGTGCCAGCATTGACGGGGAGGACCGGGGCCAAGAGACCCAGTACTTC.

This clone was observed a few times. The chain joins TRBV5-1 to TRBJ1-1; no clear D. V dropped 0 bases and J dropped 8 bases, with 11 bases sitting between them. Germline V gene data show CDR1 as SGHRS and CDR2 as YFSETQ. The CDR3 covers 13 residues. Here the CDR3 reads CASSLDTRSEAFF. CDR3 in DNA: TGCGCCAGCAGCTTGGATACGCGCTCGGAAGCTTTCTTT.

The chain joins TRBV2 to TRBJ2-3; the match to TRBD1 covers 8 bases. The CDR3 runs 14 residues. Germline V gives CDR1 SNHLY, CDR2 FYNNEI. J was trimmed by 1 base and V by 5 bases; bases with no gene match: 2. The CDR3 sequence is CASSPDRGTDTQYF. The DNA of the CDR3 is TGTGCCAGCAGTCCGGACAGGGGCACAGATACGCAGTATTTT.

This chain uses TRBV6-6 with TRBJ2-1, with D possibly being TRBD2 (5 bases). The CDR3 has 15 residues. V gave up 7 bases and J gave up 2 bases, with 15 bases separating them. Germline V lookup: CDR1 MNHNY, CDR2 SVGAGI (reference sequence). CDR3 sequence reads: CASTLRAGTYNEQFF. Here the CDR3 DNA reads TGTGCCAGCACCCTACGGGCCGGGACCTACAATGAGCAGTTCTTC.

The CDR3 loop reads CAIMSRGGGTDTQYF. Written as DNA, the CDR3 is TGTGCCATCATGTCCCGGGGCGGGGGGACAGATACGCAGTATTTT. V and J are TRBV10-3 and TRBJ2-3; TRBD2 aligns across 8 bases. V shed 7 bases, J shed 3 bases, and the junction held 9 bases outside the gene matches. This CDR3 contains 15 residues. The germline V gene encodes CDR1 ENHRY and CDR2 SYGVKD.

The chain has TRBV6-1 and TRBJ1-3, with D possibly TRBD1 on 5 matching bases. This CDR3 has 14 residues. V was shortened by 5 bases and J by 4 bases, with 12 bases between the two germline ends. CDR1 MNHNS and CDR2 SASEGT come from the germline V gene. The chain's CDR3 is CASSPMGRGNTIYF. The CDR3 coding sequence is TGTGCCAGCAGTCCCATGGGGCGAGGAAACACCATATATTTT.